This T cell receptor beta chain was recovered during a study of blood T cell repertoires in COVID-19. About the research overall: Material from acute and convalescent COVID-19 was sourced from the United States, Italy and Spain. PBMCs, B-cell-depleted T cells, or T cells provided the cDNA or gDNA that made up the material.

Libraries were prepared by immunoSEQ multiplex PCR; TCRdb keeps only in-frame clonotypes and omits some of them. The table shows 300,000 to 500,000 clones, with 88% occurring only once. The participants were between about 18 and 90 years old and came from about two dozen US areas. Grouping used clinical history reported by participants in a survey and questionnaire. With regard to this clone: This specimen includes other DNA sequences encoding the same CDR3.

The CDR3 contains 13 residues. Trimming cost V 1 base and J 3 bases, with 6 bases left between them. The sequence was obtained from a woman in her thirties or forties with acute COVID-19. The sequencing input was PBMCs or T cells enriched from blood (not recorded which). The chain has TRBV12-3 or TRBV12-4 and TRBJ1-1; D is ambiguous. CDR3 loop: CASSLVGDTEAFF. The CDR3 DNA reads TGTGCCAGCAGTTTAGTCGGGGACACTGAAGCTTTCTTT.